The next 27 T cell receptor beta chains were all read from a single sample in a study of human T cells and chemical hapten exposure. The time point denotes: patch test 2, 6 weeks after DPC sensitization. The treatment was: therapeutic diphenylcyclopropenone sensitization with weekly scalp DPC. TCRdb independently ran MiXCR on the RACE reads; one entry per CDR3 protein. The table records tens of thousands of distinct CDR3 sequences, 10% of them present only once. The sample here was whole blood, taken in connection with sensitization to the hapten diphenylcyclopropenone (DPC). The source of these receptors is a woman aged 45 to 65 with alopecia areata. Some clones in this sample may be carry-over from other donors' samples.

There are a few counts of this clonotype. This chain joins TRBV6-5 and TRBJ1-5; D is uncertain. Trimming removed 5 bases at V and 3 bases at J, with 8 bases between. Germline CDR1 and CDR2: MNHEY and SVGAGI. CDR3 length equals 13 residues. CDR3 sequence reads: CASSDGVNQPQHF. CDR3 in DNA: TGTGCCAGCAGTGACGGGGTCAATCAGCCCCAGCATTTT.

This clonotype appeared once. V and J are TRBV27 and TRBJ2-7; no firm D call. The V end lost 7 bases, the J end lost 3 bases, and 16 bases lay between the germline ends. Germline loops: CDR1 MNHEY, CDR2 SMNVEV (reference sequence). This CDR3 comprises 14 residues. The CDR3, as DNA: TGTGCCAGCACCCACAAGCTGGGGTACTACGAGCAGTACTTC. Protein sequence: CASTHKLGYYEQYF.

This clonotype was found a few times. The rearrangement uses TRBV2 and TRBJ2-1, with TRBD1 matching over 7 bases. The J segment lost 9 bases and the V segment lost 7 bases, leaving 12 bases of the junction unmatched. The germline CDR1 and CDR2 sequences are SNHLY and FYNNEI. The CDR3 is 14 residues long. The CDR3 loop is CASTRQGRTGEQFF. DNA for the CDR3: TGTGCCAGCACCCGACAGGGACGGACCGGTGAGCAGTTCTTC.

This clonotype was counted at least ten times. This sequence joins TRBV6-5 and TRBJ2-7; 12 bases align to TRBD1. The CDR3 spans 16 residues. Trimming cost V 5 bases and J 4 bases; bases outside gene matches: 9. The germline gives CDR1 MNHEY, CDR2 SVGAGI. In nucleotides, the CDR3 is TGTGCCAGCAGTACCGCCGGGACAGGGGGCTTATACGAGCAGTACTTC. Its translation is CASSTAGTGGLYEQYF.

In nucleotides, the CDR3 is TGTGCCAGCAGTTTCGGCAGGGGGCGAAGGAACACCATATATTTT. Amino acid sequence: CASSFGRGRRNTIYF. The V call is TRBV27, the J call TRBJ1-3; 8 bases match TRBD1. In germline, CDR1 is MNHEY, CDR2 SMNVEV (reference sequence). The trim removed 3 bases at V and 7 bases at J, leaving 8 bases unmatched. The CDR3 length is 15 residues.

This clonotype was picked up many times. The chain uses TRBV4-3 and TRBJ2-5; D uncertain. V was pared by 1 base and J by 3 bases, with 6 bases between. The germline gives CDR1 LGHNA, CDR2 YSLEER. The CDR3 length is 13 residues. CDR3 sequence (DNA): TGCGCCAGCAGCCAAGGGCCTGAAGAGACCCAGTACTTC. As protein: CASSQGPEETQYF.

This clonotype was seen once. The chain is built from TRBV2 and TRBJ1-1; 11 bases line up with TRBD1. This CDR3 comprises 14 residues. Trimming at V came to 4 bases and at J to 5 bases, leaving 3 bases not matched to a gene. CDR1 is SNHLY, CDR2 FYNNEI, per germline. In nucleotides, the CDR3 is TGTGCCAGCAGTGGGGACAGGGGGATGACTGAAGCTTTCTTT. Translating it yields CASSGDRGMTEAFF.

This clonotype was recorded many times. The genes are TRBV7-6 and TRBJ2-7; D is ambiguous. The CDR3 sequence is 13 residues long. Germline-derived CDR1 and CDR2 are SGHVS and FNYEAQ. Trimming removed 0 bases from V and 4 bases from J, with 7 bases in between. CDR3 loop: CASSLAENYEQYF. For the CDR3, the DNA is TGTGCCAGCAGCTTAGCGGAGAATTACGAGCAGTACTTC.

This chain links TRBV4-2 with TRBJ2-1; 9 positions agree with TRBD2. Trimming cost V 0 bases and J 6 bases; bases outside gene matches: 12. CDR3 length: 18 residues. Germline CDR1 is LGHNA and CDR2 is YNFKEQ. The CDR3: CASSQDKGVLAGFNEQFF. In DNA form, the CDR3 reads TGTGCCAGCAGCCAAGATAAAGGGGTGCTAGCGGGATTCAATGAGCAGTTCTTC.

The chain combines TRBV20-1 with TRBJ1-2, with D possibly TRBD1 on 5 matching bases. Germline-derived CDR1 and CDR2 are DFQATT and SNEGSKA (reference sequence). The CDR3 is 12 amino acids. V was pared by 2 bases and J by 3 bases, with 7 bases between. CDR3 amino acids: CSARLGDYGYTF. CDR3 sequence (DNA): TGCAGTGCTAGACTGGGGGACTATGGCTACACCTTC.

This clonotype was seen many times. This rearrangement joins TRBV12-3 or TRBV12-4 to TRBJ1-5; no firm D call. The CDR3 spans 16 residues. Trimming removed 1 base at V and 0 bases at J, with 10 bases between. The CDR3 DNA sequence: TGTGCCAGCAGTTTAGGAGGGTATCATAGCAATCAGCCCCAGCATTTT. This codes for CASSLGGYHSNQPQHF.

V gene TRBV5-1 combines with J gene TRBJ1-6; TRBD1 aligns across 10 bases. V lost 0 bases and J lost 10; bases outside the gene matches: 4. CDR1 SGHRS and CDR2 YFSETQ come from the germline V gene. This CDR3 spans 15 amino acids. CDR3 DNA sequence: TGCGCCAGCAGCTTGGCGGGACAGGGGAGATCACCCCTCCACTTT. Protein sequence: CASSLAGQGRSPLHF.

The chain is built from TRBV6-6 and TRBJ2-2; D gene ambiguous. With 5 bases removed from V and 6 bases from J, the gap between germline ends came to 4 bases. Germline CDR1 reads MNHNY; CDR2 reads SVGAGI (reference sequence). The CDR3 covers 11 residues. The CDR3 sequence: CASSPPGELFF. The CDR3 bases are TGTGCCAGCAGTCCCCCCGGGGAGCTGTTTTTT.

Ten or more counts support this clonotype. V gene TRBV14 combines with J gene TRBJ1-6; 7 nucleotides line up with TRBD1. From germline, CDR1 is SGHDN and CDR2 FVKESK. The CDR3 loop spans 15 amino acids. V lost 1 base, J lost 10 bases, and 7 bases stayed unmatched. The CDR3 region has the DNA TGTGCCAGCAGCCAAGGATCCAGGGGGGCCTCACCCCTCCACTTT. This codes for CASSQGSRGASPLHF. The full variable domain, completed using reference TRBV14 and TRBJ1-6, is EAGVTQFPSHSVIEKGQTVTLRCDPISGHDNLYWYRRVMGKEIKFLLHFVKESKQDESGMPNNRFLAERTGGTYSTLKVQPAELEDSGVYFCASSQGSRGASPLHFGNGTRLTVT.

The chain carries TRBV5-4 and TRBJ2-2, with TRBD2 matching 10 bases. Germline V gene sequence: CDR1 SGHNT, CDR2 YYREEE (reference sequence). J lost 5 bases, V lost 4 bases, and 5 bases had no gene match. The CDR3 has 15 residues. The CDR3 is CASSKWTSGTGELFF. CDR3 coding DNA: TGTGCCAGCAGCAAATGGACTAGCGGAACCGGGGAGCTGTTTTTT.

The chain couples TRBV7-6 to TRBJ2-7; the D gene is possibly TRBD2 (5 bases). Per the germline V gene, CDR1 is SGHVS and CDR2 is FNYEAQ. This CDR3 comprises 15 residues. Between the trimmed V and J ends, which lost 1 base and 2 bases, there was a span of 12 bases. The CDR3 bases are TGTGCCAGCAGCTTAGATGCGGGTATCGCCTACGAGCAGTACTTC. Translating it yields CASSLDAGIAYEQYF.

CDR3 bases: TGTGCCATAGGGACCCTCTCGGATGAGCAGTTCTTC. Its translation: CAIGTLSDEQFF. This chain uses TRBV10-3 with TRBJ2-1; perhaps D is TRBD1 or TRBD2 (5 bases each). Germline V gives CDR1 ENHRY, CDR2 SYGVKD. This CDR3 spans 12 amino acids. Trimming left V 9 bases short and J 8 bases short, with 14 bases between.

The rearrangement links TRBV2 to TRBJ1-6, with 9 bases fitting TRBD1. V gave up 8 bases and J gave up 9 bases; unmatched junction bases: 8. The CDR3 runs 14 residues. Germline V gene data show CDR1 as SNHLY and CDR2 as FYNNEI. CDR3 DNA: TGTGCCAGCGGGGGAGGGACAGGGCCTTCACCCCTCCACTTT. Amino acids: CASGGGTGPSPLHF.

The chain has TRBV10-3 and TRBJ1-5, with 8 bases that match TRBD1. The CDR3 has 14 amino acids. The junction had 6 bases not matched to a gene; V was cut back by 6 bases and J by 5 bases. CDR1 and CDR2 from the germline V gene are ENHRY and SYGVKD. CDR3: CAISEQGADQPQHF. CDR3 DNA: TGTGCCATCAGCGAGCAGGGGGCAGATCAGCCCCAGCATTTT.

This chain joins TRBV2 and TRBJ1-5, with D perhaps matching TRBD1 (5 bases). V shed 11 bases and J shed 0 bases, with 14 bases lying between them. This CDR3 region has 14 residues. CDR1 and CDR2 (germline): SNHLY, FYNNEI. The CDR3 spells CAGASRDSNQPQHF. CDR3 coding DNA: TGTGCCGGGGCGAGCAGGGATAGCAATCAGCCCCAGCATTTT. The variable domain in full, with the rest retrieved from reference TRBV2 and TRBJ1-5, is EPEVTQTPSHQVTQMGQEVILRCVPISNHLYFYWYRQILGQKVEFLVSFYNNEISEKSEIFDDQFSVERPDGSNFTLKIRSTKLEDSAMYFCAGASRDSNQPQHFGDGTRLSIL.

V and J are TRBV28 and TRBJ2-7; D remains ambiguous. This CDR3 has 14 amino acids. Per the germline V gene, CDR1 is MDHEN and CDR2 is SYDVKM. V was clipped by 2 bases and J by 2 bases, with 10 bases between them. CDR3 amino acids: CASSLGVLPYEQYF. DNA for the CDR3: TGTGCCAGCAGTTTAGGGGTGCTCCCCTACGAGCAGTACTTC.

This clonotype was counted between two and nine times. Compared with germline, one end of the junction differs, possibly owing to a read error. CDR3 sequence (DNA): TGCAGTGCTAGGGTAGCGGGAGGGGGCAATGAGCAGTCCTTC. Protein sequence: CSARVAGGGNEQSF. The chain has TRBV20-1 and TRBJ2-1; the match to TRBD2 covers 11 bases. CDR1 is DFQATT, CDR2 SNEGSKA, per germline (reference sequence). The length of the CDR3 is 14 residues.

This clonotype has a handful of counts. In DNA, the CDR3 is TGTGCCAGCAGCTCCCTATCAGATACGCAGTATTTT. Its translation is CASSSLSDTQYF. This chain links TRBV7-9 with TRBJ2-3, with unresolved D. The CDR3 loop spans 12 amino acids. Trimming took off 4 bases at V and 4 bases at J, with 6 bases between the two ends. Germline V gives CDR1 SEHNR, CDR2 FQNEAQ (reference sequence).

This clonotype was found a few times. The V gene is TRBV12-3 or TRBV12-4, the J gene TRBJ1-3; D is perhaps TRBD1 (6 bases). Between the trimmed V and J ends, which lost 5 bases and 1 base, there was a span of 6 bases. CDR3 length equals 13 residues. The CDR3, as DNA: TGTGCCAGCAGTCAGGGGTCTGGAAACACCATATATTTT. This codes for CASSQGSGNTIYF.

The chain couples TRBV4-2 to TRBJ2-1, with 9 bases fitting TRBD2. Per the germline V gene, CDR1 is LGHNA and CDR2 is YNFKEQ. V was clipped by 2 bases and J by 4 bases; unmatched bases: 6. The CDR3 spans 16 residues. The CDR3 DNA follows: TGTGCCAGCAGCCAAAACTTGCTAGCGGGATACAATGAGCAGTTCTTC. Translated, it gives CASSQNLLAGYNEQFF.

A note on this clonotype: This sequence may be a read error, since a much larger clone differs from it by one base. The chain has TRBV15 and TRBJ1-5; D is possibly TRBD1 (5 bases). The CDR3 extends over 16 amino acids. In germline, CDR1 is LNHNV, CDR2 YYDKDF (reference sequence). V dropped 5 bases and J dropped 1 base, with 15 bases sitting between them. CDR3 amino acids: CATSGRRKGSNQPQHF. CDR3 in DNA: TGTGCCACCAGCGGACGGCGGAAGGGGAGCAATCAGCCCCAGCATTTT. Looking up the rest from reference TRBV15 and TRBJ1-5 gives the full variable domain: DAMVIQNPRYQVTQFGKPVTLSCSQTLNHNVMYWYQQKSSQAPKLLFHYYDKDFNNEADTPDNFQSRRPNTSFCFLDIRSPGLGDTAMYLCATSGRRKGSNQPQHFGDGTRLSIL.

This clonotype was seen repeatedly, ten times or more. V is TRBV20-1 and J is TRBJ2-7; D is uncertain. Germline lookup yields CDR1 DFQATT and CDR2 SNEGSKA (reference sequence). The germline V and J ends were trimmed by 2 bases and 6 bases, with 8 bases remaining between them. There are 11 residues in the CDR3. The CDR3 protein is CSARYSLEQYF. The CDR3 bases are TGCAGTGCTAGATATAGCCTCGAGCAGTACTTC.